Below, one TCR beta chain is given with its context. Its antigen is as yet unknown. Profiling relied on immunoSEQ multiplex PCR, and the TCRdb table lists in-frame clones only, not all of them. The profile shows around 120,000 clones, around 88% of them singletons. The source of the sample is a study of T cell responses to AZD1222 COVID-19 vaccine. Across the study: Second doses were pooled across both intervals (about 4 or about 12 weeks).

Overall study findings and caveats: White British people made up most donors, females outnumbered males, and clonal diversity was possibly underestimated.

The input for sequencing was peripheral blood, taken on day 0 of AZD1222 vaccination. The TCR was taken from an adult in good health.

For the CDR3, the DNA is TGTGCCAGCAGCGCCCGACAGGGGGGAGGTTCACCCCTCCACTTT. Amino acid sequence: CASSARQGGGSPLHF. This chain links TRBV7-2 with TRBJ1-6; the match to TRBD1 covers 9 bases. Germline lookup yields CDR1 SGHTA and CDR2 FQGNSA. The V segment lost 5 bases and the J segment 9 bases; nucleotides outside the gene matches: 8. This CDR3 is built from 15 residues.